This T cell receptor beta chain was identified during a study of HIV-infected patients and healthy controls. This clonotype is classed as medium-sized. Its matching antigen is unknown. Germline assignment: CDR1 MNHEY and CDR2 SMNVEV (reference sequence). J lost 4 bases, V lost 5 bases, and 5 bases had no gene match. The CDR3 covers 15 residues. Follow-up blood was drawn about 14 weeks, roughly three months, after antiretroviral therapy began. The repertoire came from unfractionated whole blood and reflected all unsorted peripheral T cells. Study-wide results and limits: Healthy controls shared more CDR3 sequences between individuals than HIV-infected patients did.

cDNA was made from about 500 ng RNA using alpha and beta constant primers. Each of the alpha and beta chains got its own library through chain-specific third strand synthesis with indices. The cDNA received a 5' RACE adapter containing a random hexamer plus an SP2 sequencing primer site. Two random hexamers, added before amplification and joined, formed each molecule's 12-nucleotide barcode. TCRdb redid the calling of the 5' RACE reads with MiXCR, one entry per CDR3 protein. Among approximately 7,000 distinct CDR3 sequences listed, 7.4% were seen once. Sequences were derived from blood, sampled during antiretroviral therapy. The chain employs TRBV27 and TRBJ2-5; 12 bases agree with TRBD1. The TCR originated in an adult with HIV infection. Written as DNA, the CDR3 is TGTGCCAGCAGTGGAGGGACAGGGGGCGCAGAGACCCAGTACTTC. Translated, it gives CASSGGTGGAETQYF.